This T cell receptor beta chain is from a study of blood T cells in healthy people across ages. Study-wide results and limits: Samples with more naive T cells showed higher observed beta diversity. Long-lived and aged donors differed, with more naive CD4+ cells and higher diversity in the long-lived.

This clonotype was observed a handful of times. The antigen remains undetermined. Combining a sample-barcoded 5' primer with a J-beta primer mix, a second PCR ran for roughly 7 to 11 cycles. Each CDR3 protein gets one entry after TCRdb re-called the 5' RACE reads with MiXCR. The sample consists of about 640,000 distinct CDR3 sequences, 45% to 65% of them appearing once. Sequenced input: blood. The source is a man between 60 and 75 years old in good health.

The CDR3 spells CASTGGTSSTDTQYF. CDR3 DNA: TGTGCCAGCACCGGAGGGACTAGCAGCACAGATACGCAGTATTTT. V usage is TRBV12-3 or TRBV12-4 and J usage is TRBJ2-3, with 9 bases identical to TRBD2. This CDR3 region has 15 residues. V was pared by 7 bases and J by 0 bases, with 5 bases of the junction left unmatched.